This T cell receptor (beta chain) originates from a study of tumor-infiltrating lymphocytes in localized non-small cell lung cancer. Study-level background: The cohort mixed smokers and never-smokers, several histologies, and some post-neoadjuvant-chemotherapy samples. Tumor tissue and non-adjacent uninvolved lung came from each patient. Findings of the study overall: Different pieces of the same tissue were used for each assay. TCR sequencing covered a subset of patients with enough tissue.

Comments on this clone: Its antigen is not identified.

Clones were sequenced by immunoSEQ multiplex PCR, and TCRdb holds only the in-frame ones, with some missing. The sample contains over 10,000 clones, 75% to 90% of which appear only once. The clonotype comes from a human donor with non-small cell lung cancer. The source material was uninvolved lung tissue not adjacent to the tumor.

The CDR3: CASSLAGGADTQYF. The CDR3 nucleotides read TGTGCCAGCAGCTTAGCAGGGGGCGCAGATACGCAGTATTTT. This chain joins TRBV11-1 and TRBJ2-3; 7 nucleotides align to TRBD1. In germline, CDR1 is SGHAT, CDR2 FQDESV (reference sequence). V lost 0 bases and J lost 4; bases outside the gene matches: 1. There are 14 residues in the CDR3.